One and the same sample provided the 13 T cell receptor beta chains below, sequenced in a study of PD-L1 blockade in urothelial cancer. The protocol was immunoSEQ multiplex PCR, while the TCRdb copy is restricted to in-frame clones and leaves out a portion. Found here are approximately 100,000 clones, roughly nine tenths of them singletons; the top ten hold about 0.91%. Sequenced here: PBMCs, sampled around atezolizumab (anti-PD-L1) treatment. The source of these receptors is a woman aged 80 or over with urothelial cancer.

CDR3 residues: CASTVPGQLMNTEAFF. CDR3 nucleotide sequence: TGTGCCAGCACCGTACCGGGACAGCTCATGAACACTGAAGCTTTCTTT. V is TRBV28 and J is TRBJ1-1; 7 nucleotides match TRBD1. V lost 7 bases, J lost 0 bases, and 11 bases stayed unmatched. This CDR3 contains 16 residues. The germline CDR1 and CDR2 sequences are MDHEN and SYDVKM.

V and J are TRBV19 and TRBJ1-2; no reliable D call. The CDR3 is 12 amino acids. Germline lookup yields CDR1 LNHDA and CDR2 SQIVND (reference sequence). V was clipped by 4 bases and J by 5 bases, with 8 bases between them. Here the CDR3 reads CASSTRSYGYTF. CDR3 nucleotides: TGTGCCAGTAGTACGCGATCTTATGGCTACACCTTC.

The V and J genes are TRBV30 and TRBJ1-6; D possibly corresponds to TRBD1 (5 bases). The CDR3 extends over 17 amino acids. Germline assignment: CDR1 GTSNPN and CDR2 SVGIG (reference sequence). V was trimmed by 3 bases and J by 0 bases, leaving 15 bases between them. The CDR3 sequence: CAWRGDSRSSYNSPLHF. The CDR3 nucleotides read TGTGCCTGGAGAGGTGACAGCAGGAGCTCCTATAATTCACCCCTCCACTTT.

This clone was observed once. V and J are TRBV15 and TRBJ2-1; TRBD2 matches at 12 bases. The J segment lost 8 bases and the V segment lost 0 bases, leaving 5 bases of the junction unmatched. CDR3 size: 16 residues. Per germline, CDR1 LNHNV and CDR2 YYDKDF (reference sequence). As DNA, the CDR3 is TGTGCCACCAGCAGAGATCGACTAGCGGGAGTCCATGAGCAGTTCTTC. As protein: CATSRDRLAGVHEQFF.

The V and J genes are TRBV4-2 and TRBJ1-5; D possibly corresponds to TRBD1 (5 bases). Germline loops: CDR1 LGHNA, CDR2 YNFKEQ. The germline V and J ends were trimmed by 0 bases and 2 bases, with 11 bases remaining between them. The CDR3 is 16 residues long. The chain's CDR3 is CASSQESGIGNQPQHF. The CDR3 region has the DNA TGTGCCAGCAGCCAAGAATCAGGGATTGGCAATCAGCCCCAGCATTTT.

The genes are TRBV10-1 and TRBJ1-2, with 9 nucleotides matching TRBD1. The CDR3 covers 13 residues. V shed 2 bases, J shed 6 bases, and the junction held 1 base outside the gene matches. Per the germline V gene, CDR1 is WNHNN and CDR2 is SYGVQD (reference sequence). The chain's CDR3 is CASSERTGDGYTF. As DNA, the CDR3 is TGCGCCAGCAGTGAGCGGACAGGGGATGGCTACACCTTC.

The rearrangement joins TRBV28 to TRBJ2-7; 8 bases fit TRBD1. Trimming cost V 8 bases and J 3 bases; bases outside gene matches: 0. Germline assignment: CDR1 MDHEN and CDR2 SYDVKM. This CDR3 has 11 amino acids. The DNA of the CDR3 is TGTGCCAGCGGACAGGGCTACGAGCAGTACTTC. Translated: CASGQGYEQYF.

The CDR3 is CAWRPGQGAFYEQYF. Written as DNA, the CDR3 is TGTGCCTGGAGGCCGGGACAGGGGGCTTTCTACGAGCAGTACTTC. The chain joins TRBV30 to TRBJ2-7; 12 bases are a match to TRBD1. CDR1 GTSNPN and CDR2 SVGIG come from the germline V gene (reference sequence). The CDR3 has 15 amino acids. The J segment lost 3 bases and the V segment lost 3 bases, leaving 6 bases of the junction unmatched. Complete variable domain (other parts from reference TRBV30 and TRBJ2-7): SQTIHQWPATLVQPVGSPLSLECTVEGTSNPNLYWYRQAAGRGLQLLFYSVGIGQISSEVPQNLSASRPQDRQFILSSKKLLLSDSGFYLCAWRPGQGAFYEQYFGPGTRLTVT.

This chain uses TRBV5-4 with TRBJ2-6, with D hard to call. This CDR3 region has 13 residues. The V and J ends lost 2 bases and 8 bases respectively, with 8 bases between them. CDR1 is SGHNT, CDR2 YYREEE, per germline (reference sequence). CDR3 loop: CASSFSSTNVLTF. The CDR3 coding sequence is TGTGCCAGCAGCTTCTCTTCTACCAACGTCCTGACTTTC. Full variable domain (rest looked up from reference TRBV5-4 and TRBJ2-6): ETGVTQSPTHLIKTRGQQVTLRCSSQSGHNTVSWYQQALGQGPQFIFQYYREEENGRGNFPPRFSGLQFPNYSSELNVNALELDDSALYLCASSFSSTNVLTFGAGSRLTVL.

This sequence joins TRBV6-1 and TRBJ1-1, with TRBD1 matching over 7 bases. CDR3 length equals 13 residues. Germline assignment: CDR1 MNHNS and CDR2 SASEGT. The trim removed 4 bases at V and 6 bases at J, leaving 5 bases unmatched. CDR3 amino acids: CASSGQGGSEAFF. The CDR3 bases are TGTGCCAGCAGTGGACAGGGCGGTTCTGAAGCTTTCTTT.

The J gene is TRBJ1-2, the V gene TRBV7-8; D ambiguous. V was trimmed by 1 base and J by 5 bases, leaving 14 bases between them. The germline CDR1 and CDR2 sequences are SGHVS and FQNEAQ. CDR3 length equals 15 residues. The CDR3 nucleotides read TGTGCCAGCAGCTTAGGAGGGAGCGGAGAGTATGGCTACACCTTC. This encodes CASSLGGSGEYGYTF.

The V call is TRBV7-6, the J call TRBJ2-5; D is unclear. V lost 2 bases, J lost 2 bases, and 3 bases lay in between. The CDR3 has 12 amino acids. The V gene's germline CDR1 is SGHVS and CDR2 FNYEAQ. CDR3 coding DNA: TGTGCCAGCAGCTTAACACAAGAGACCCAGTACTTC. Its translation: CASSLTQETQYF.

The V call is TRBV4-1, the J call TRBJ2-5; no firm D call. The germline V gene has CDR1 MGHRA and CDR2 YSYEKL. Trimming cost V 1 base and J 0 bases, with 12 bases left between them. The length of the CDR3 is 16 residues. CDR3 nucleotide sequence: TGCGCCAGCAGCCAAGTGGGCCAGGCCAACCAAGAGACCCAGTACTTC. This gives the protein CASSQVGQANQETQYF.